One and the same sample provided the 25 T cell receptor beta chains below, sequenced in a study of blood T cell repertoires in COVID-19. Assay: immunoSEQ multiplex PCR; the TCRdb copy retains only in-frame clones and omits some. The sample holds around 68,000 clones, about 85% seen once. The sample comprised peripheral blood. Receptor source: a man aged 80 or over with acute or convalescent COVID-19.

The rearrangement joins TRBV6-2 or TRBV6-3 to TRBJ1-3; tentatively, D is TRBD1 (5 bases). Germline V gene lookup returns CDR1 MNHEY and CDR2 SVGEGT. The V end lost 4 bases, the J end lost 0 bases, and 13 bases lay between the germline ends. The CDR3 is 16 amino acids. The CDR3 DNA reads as TGTGCCAGCAGTTCCTACAGGCCTAGCTCTGGAAACACCATATATTTT. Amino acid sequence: CASSSYRPSSGNTIYF.

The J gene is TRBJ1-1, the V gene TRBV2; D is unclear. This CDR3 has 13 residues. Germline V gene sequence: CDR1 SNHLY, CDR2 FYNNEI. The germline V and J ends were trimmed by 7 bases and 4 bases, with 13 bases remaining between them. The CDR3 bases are TGTGCCAGCAAACCCGTAGGAGCCACTGAAGCTTTCTTT. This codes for CASKPVGATEAFF.

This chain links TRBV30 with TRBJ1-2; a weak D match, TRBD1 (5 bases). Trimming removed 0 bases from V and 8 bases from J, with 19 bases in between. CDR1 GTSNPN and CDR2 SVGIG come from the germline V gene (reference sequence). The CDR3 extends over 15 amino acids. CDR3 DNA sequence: TGTGCCTGGAGTGTACAATCGTGGGGGAGCGGGGGCTACACCTTC. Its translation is CAWSVQSWGSGGYTF.

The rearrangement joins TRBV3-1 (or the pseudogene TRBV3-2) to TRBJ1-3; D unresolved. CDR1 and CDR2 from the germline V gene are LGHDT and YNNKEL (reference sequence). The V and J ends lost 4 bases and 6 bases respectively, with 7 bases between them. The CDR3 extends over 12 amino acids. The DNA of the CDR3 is TGTGCCAGCAGCCGGGCGACAAACACCATATATTTT. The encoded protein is CASSRATNTIYF.

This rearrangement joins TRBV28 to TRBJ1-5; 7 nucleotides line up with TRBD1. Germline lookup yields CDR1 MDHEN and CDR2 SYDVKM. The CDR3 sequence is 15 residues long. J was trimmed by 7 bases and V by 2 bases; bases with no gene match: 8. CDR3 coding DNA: TGTGCCAGCAGTTTACCCCGACAGGGTACGCAGCCCCAGCATTTT. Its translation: CASSLPRQGTQPQHF.

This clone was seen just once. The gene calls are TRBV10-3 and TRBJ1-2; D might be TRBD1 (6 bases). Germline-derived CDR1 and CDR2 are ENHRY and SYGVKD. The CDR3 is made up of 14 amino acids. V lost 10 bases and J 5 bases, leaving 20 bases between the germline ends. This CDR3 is CATLNWTATYGYTF. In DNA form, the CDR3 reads TGTGCCACTCTAAACTGGACAGCGACATATGGCTACACCTTC.

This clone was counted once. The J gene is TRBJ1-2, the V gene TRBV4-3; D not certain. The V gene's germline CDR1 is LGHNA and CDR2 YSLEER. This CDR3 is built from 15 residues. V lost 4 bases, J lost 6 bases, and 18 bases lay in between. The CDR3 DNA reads TGCGCCAGCAGCCCCGCCCGCGGGATAAGCAATGGCTACACCTTC. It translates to CASSPARGISNGYTF.

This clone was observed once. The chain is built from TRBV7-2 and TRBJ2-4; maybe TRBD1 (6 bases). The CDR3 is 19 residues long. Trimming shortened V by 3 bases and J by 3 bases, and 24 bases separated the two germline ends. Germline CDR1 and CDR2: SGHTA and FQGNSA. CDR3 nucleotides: TGTGCCAGCAGCTTCGAGGGGCAGGGGTTGCTGGGTGTCAAAAACATTCAGTACTTC. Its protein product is CASSFEGQGLLGVKNIQYF.

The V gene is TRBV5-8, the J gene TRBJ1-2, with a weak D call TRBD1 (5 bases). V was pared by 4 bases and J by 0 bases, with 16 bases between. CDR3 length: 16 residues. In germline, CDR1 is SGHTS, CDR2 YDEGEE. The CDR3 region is CASSPGVGEPNYGYTF. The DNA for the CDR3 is TGTGCCAGCAGCCCGGGGGTTGGGGAGCCTAACTATGGCTACACCTTC.

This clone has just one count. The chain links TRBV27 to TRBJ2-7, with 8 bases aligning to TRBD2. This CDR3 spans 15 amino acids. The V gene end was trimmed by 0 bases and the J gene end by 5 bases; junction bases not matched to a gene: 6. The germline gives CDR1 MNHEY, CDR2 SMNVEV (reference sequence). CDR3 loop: CASSLSSGGPNEQYF. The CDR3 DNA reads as TGTGCCAGCAGTTTATCTTCGGGAGGGCCCAACGAGCAGTACTTC.

The CDR3: CASSLGSSARTDTQYF. DNA of the CDR3: TGTGCCAGCAGCTTAGGCTCTAGCGCCCGCACAGATACGCAGTATTTT. This chain links TRBV11-1 with TRBJ2-3, with D perhaps matching TRBD2 (6 bases). Germline CDR1 and CDR2: SGHAT and FQDESV (reference sequence). V was pared by 1 base and J by 1 base, with 12 bases between. The CDR3 is 16 amino acids.

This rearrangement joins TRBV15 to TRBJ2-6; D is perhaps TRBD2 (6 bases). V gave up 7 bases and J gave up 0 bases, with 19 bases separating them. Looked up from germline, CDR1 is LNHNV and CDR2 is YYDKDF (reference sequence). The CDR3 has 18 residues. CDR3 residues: CATIRSGVLSSGANVLTF. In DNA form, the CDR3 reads TGTGCCACCATCAGGTCGGGGGTTCTTTCCTCTGGGGCCAACGTCCTGACTTTC.

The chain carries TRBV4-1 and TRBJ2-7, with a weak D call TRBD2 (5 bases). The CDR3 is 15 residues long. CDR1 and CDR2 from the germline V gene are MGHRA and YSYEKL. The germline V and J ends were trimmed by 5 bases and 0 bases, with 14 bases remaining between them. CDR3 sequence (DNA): TGCGCCAGCAGCTTGGGAAGAGGGATCTCCTACGAGCAGTACTTC. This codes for CASSLGRGISYEQYF.

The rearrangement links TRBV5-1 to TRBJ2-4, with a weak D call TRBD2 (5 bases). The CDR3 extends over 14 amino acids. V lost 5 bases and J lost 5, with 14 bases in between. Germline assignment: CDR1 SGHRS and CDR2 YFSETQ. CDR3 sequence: CASRFGNRENIQYF. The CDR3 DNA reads TGCGCCAGCAGGTTCGGGAACAGAGAAAACATTCAGTACTTC.

CDR3 protein: CASSSWTDLQQFF. Written as DNA, the CDR3 is TGTGCCAGCAGCTCCTGGACTGACCTACAGCAGTTCTTC. The chain recombines TRBV11-2 with TRBJ2-1; D might be TRBD2 (5 bases). CDR3 length: 13 amino acids. Trimming took 4 bases from V and 11 from J, leaving 15 bases between them. Germline V lookup: CDR1 SGHAT, CDR2 FQNNGV.

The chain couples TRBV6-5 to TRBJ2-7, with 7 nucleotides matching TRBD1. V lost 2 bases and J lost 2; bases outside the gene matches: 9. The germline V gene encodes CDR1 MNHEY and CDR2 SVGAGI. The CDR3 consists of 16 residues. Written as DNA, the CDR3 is TGTGCCAGCAGTTACGGAGCCGGGACAGCCACCTACGAGCAGTACTTC. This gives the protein CASSYGAGTATYEQYF.

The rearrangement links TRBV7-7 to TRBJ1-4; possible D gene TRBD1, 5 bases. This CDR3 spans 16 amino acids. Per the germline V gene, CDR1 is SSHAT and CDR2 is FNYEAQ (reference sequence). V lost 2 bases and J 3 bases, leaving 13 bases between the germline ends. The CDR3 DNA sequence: TGTGCCAGCAGCTTAAAGGATTTAGGGGCTAATGAAAAACTGTTTTTT. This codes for CASSLKDLGANEKLFF. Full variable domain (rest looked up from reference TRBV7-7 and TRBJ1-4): GAGVSQSPRYKVTKRGQDVTLRCDPISSHATLYWYQQALGQGPEFLTYFNYEAQPDKSGLPSDRFSAERPEGSISTLTIQRTEQRDSAMYRCASSLKDLGANEKLFFGSGTQLSVL.

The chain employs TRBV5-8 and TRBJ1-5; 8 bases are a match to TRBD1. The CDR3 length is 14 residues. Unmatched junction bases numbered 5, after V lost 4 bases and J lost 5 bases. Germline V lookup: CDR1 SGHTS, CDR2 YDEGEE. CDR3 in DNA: TGTGCCAGCAGCCTCCCAGGGGGCCATCAGCCCCAGCATTTT. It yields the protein CASSLPGGHQPQHF.

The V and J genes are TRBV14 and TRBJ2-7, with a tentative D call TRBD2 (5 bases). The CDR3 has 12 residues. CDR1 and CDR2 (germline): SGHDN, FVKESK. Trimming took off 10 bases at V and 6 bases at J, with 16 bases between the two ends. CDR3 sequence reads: CATIGLRFEQYF. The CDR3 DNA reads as TGTGCCACCATAGGACTCCGTTTCGAGCAGTACTTC.

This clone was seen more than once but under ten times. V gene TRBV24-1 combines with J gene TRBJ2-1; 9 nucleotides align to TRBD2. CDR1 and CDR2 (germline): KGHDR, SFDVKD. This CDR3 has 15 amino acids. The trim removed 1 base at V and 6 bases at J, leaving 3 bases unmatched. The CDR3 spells CATSDFGAGGNEQFF. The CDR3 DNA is TGTGCCACCAGTGATTTCGGAGCGGGAGGCAATGAGCAGTTCTTC.

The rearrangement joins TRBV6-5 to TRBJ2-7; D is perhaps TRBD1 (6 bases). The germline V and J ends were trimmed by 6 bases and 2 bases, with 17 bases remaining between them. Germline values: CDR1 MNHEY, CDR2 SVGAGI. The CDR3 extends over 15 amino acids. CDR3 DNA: TGTGCCAGCAGGTCGACAGGTCTTATTACCTACGAGCAGTACTTC. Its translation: CASRSTGLITYEQYF.

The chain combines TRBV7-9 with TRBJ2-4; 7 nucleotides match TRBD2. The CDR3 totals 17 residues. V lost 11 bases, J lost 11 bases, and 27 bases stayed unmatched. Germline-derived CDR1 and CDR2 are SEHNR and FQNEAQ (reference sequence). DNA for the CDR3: TGTGCCGGGTTTCAGAGGCCTTCTAGCGGTGTCCTCCCAGTTCAGTACTTC. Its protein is CAGFQRPSSGVLPVQYF.

CDR3 protein: CASSYSYTGNTEAFF. In DNA, the CDR3 is TGTGCCAGCAGTTACTCTTACACGGGGAACACTGAAGCTTTCTTT. V is TRBV6-5 and J is TRBJ1-1; D is uncertain. In germline, CDR1 is MNHEY, CDR2 SVGAGI. The CDR3 consists of 15 residues. Trimming removed 0 bases at V and 1 base at J, with 9 bases between.

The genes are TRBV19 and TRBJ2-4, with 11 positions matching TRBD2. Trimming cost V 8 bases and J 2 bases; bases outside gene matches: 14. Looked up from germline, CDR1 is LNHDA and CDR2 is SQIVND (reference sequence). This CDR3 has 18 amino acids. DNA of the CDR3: TGTGCCAGTTCCGTTAGCGGGAGGGCCACGTTAACCAAAAACATTCAGTACTTC. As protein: CASSVSGRATLTKNIQYF.

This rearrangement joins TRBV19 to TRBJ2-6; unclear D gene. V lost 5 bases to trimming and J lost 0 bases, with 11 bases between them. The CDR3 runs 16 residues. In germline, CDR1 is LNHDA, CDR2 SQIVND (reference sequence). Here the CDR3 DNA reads TGTGCCAGTAGTGCCTTACTTAGCTCTGGGGCCAACGTCCTGACTTTC. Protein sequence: CASSALLSSGANVLTF.